This TCR beta chain was observed in a study of shared clonotypes between healthy human individuals. Study as a whole: Per donor, three plates held CD4 naive cells, three held CD4 memory, two held CD8 naive and one held CD8 memory. Study observations and caveats: Non-shared clonotypes had lower generation probabilities than clonotypes shared by all four sorted-subset donors. Represented diversity (both genetic and exposure-history) was limited by the small number of donors. Between several donors, naive CD4 clonotypes were shared at a level of about 5%.

Sequenced by immunoSEQ multiplex PCR; TCRdb stores in-frame clones only, minus some. Of some 2.3 million clones listed, roughly 93% were seen once; the top ten hold around 0.4%. Concerning this clone itself: Its antigen is undetermined.

J gave up 2 bases and V 5 bases, and 3 bases lay outside the gene matches. The CDR3 length is 14 residues. Germline loops: CDR1 GTSNPN, CDR2 SVGIG (reference sequence). Sequencing was done on a sample of naive CD4+ T cells from PBMCs. The sample's subset: CD45RA+ positively selected. This chain uses TRBV30 with TRBJ2-1, with 10 bases aligning to TRBD2. The clonotype comes from a man in his late teens or twenties in good health. Some clones in this sample may be carry-over from other donors' samples. The CDR3 coding sequence is TGTGCCTGGCAAGCGGGAGGGACCTACAATGAGCAGTTCTTC. Amino acids: CAWQAGGTYNEQFF.